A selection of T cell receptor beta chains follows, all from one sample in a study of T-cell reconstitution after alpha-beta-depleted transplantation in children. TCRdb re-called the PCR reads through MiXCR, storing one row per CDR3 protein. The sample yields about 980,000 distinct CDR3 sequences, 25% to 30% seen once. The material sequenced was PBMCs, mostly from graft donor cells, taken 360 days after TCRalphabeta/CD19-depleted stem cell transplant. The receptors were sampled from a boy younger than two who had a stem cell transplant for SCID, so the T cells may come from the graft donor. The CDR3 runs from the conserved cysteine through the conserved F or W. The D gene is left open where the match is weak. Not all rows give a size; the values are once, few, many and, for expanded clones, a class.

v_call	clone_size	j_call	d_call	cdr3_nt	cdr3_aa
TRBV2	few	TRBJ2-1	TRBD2	TGTGCCAGCAGACGGACGGGACTAGCGGGGGTTAACTACAATGAGCAGTTCTTC	CASRRTGLAGVNYNEQFF
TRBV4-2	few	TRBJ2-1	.	TGTGCCAGCAGCCAAGACCGACACGGGGCGTACAATGAGCAGTTCTTC	CASSQDRHGAYNEQFF
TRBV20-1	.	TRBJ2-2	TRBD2	TGCAGTGCTAGAGATGGGACTACTAACACCGGGGAGCTGTTTTTT	CSARDGTTNTGELFF
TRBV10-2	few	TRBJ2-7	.	TGCGCCAGCAGCGAGGGGACAATTCCCTACGAGCAGTACTTC	CASSEGTIPYEQYF
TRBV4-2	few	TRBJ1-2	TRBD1	TGTGCCACCTCGACAGGGAGTGACTATGGCTACACCTTC	CATSTGSDYGYTF
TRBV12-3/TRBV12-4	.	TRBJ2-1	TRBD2	TGTGCCAGCAGCTTACCCCAGCGGGAGCTCTACAATGAGCAGTTCTTC	CASSLPQRELYNEQFF
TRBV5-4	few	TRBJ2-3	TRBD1	TGTGCCAGCATGGACAGGGGGCTGTCGGATACGCAGTATTTT	CASMDRGLSDTQYF
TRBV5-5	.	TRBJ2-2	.	TGTGCCAGCAGCTTTTGGGGGGGCATCACCGGGGAGCTGTCTTTT	CASSFWGGITGELSF
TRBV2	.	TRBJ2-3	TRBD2	TGTACCAGCAGTTCCCCGCTAGCGGGGGGCCTACCTAGCACAGATACGCAGTATTTT	CTSSSPLAGGLPSTDTQYF
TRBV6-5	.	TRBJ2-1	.	TGTGCCAGCAGCTCTTCCGAGGGTCTTACGACCTACAATGAGCAGTTCTTC	CASSSSEGLTTYNEQFF
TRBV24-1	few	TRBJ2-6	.	TGTGCCACCAGTGACCCTGACTCTGGGGCCAACGTCCTGACTTTC	CATSDPDSGANVLTF
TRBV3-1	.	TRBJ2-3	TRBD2	TGTGCCAGCAGCCCCACTAGCGGGGCAGCCTCTAGCACAGATACGCAGTATTTT	CASSPTSGAASSTDTQYF
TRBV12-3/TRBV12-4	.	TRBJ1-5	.	TGTGCCAGCAGTTTTACCTGGGGAAGCAATCAGCCCCAGCATTTT	CASSFTWGSNQPQHF
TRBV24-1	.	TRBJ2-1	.	TGTGCCACCAGCCCGGAGAGGACGGGGACCTACAATGAGCAGTTCTTC	CATSPERTGTYNEQFF
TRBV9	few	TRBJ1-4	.	TGTGCCAGCAGCCGCGGGGGGCACCAGCAGGGACTGTTTTTT	CASSRGGHQQGLFF
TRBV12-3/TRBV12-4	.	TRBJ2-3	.	TGTGCCAGCAGGCCCCCGCTACAATTAGCCACAGATACGCAGTATTTT	CASRPPLQLATDTQYF
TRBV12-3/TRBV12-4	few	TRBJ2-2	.	TGTGCCAGCAGTCCCGCTCTCGGGGAGCTGTTTTTT	CASSPALGELFF
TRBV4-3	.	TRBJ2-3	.	TGCGCCAGCAGCCAAGATCCGGTAGGGGATTACAGCACAGATACGCAGTATTTT	CASSQDPVGDYSTDTQYF
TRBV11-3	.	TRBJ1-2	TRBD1	TGTGCCAGCAGCTTAGGTACCCGACAGGGCTCTTCGTGGCTTCGGGAGGGCTACACCTTC	CASSLGTRQGSSWLREGYTF
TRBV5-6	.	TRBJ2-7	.	TGTGCCAGCAGCTTGGATTTAGGAGGGAAGTACGAGCAGTACTTC	CASSLDLGGKYEQYF
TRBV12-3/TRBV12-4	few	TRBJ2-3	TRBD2	TGTGCCAGCAGTCCTGGGGCTAGCGGGGGACTCACAGATACGCAGTATTTT	CASSPGASGGLTDTQYF
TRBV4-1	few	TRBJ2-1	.	TGCGCCAGCAGCCAAGATTGGGTCTTTGTTAACAATGAGCAGTTCTTC	CASSQDWVFVNNEQFF
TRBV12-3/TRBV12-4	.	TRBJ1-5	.	TGTGCCAGCAGTCCGTCGCCGGCACATAGCAATCAGCCCCAGCATTTT	CASSPSPAHSNQPQHF
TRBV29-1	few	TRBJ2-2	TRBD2	TGCAGCGTTGACCGACCGGGACTAGCGGGCACCGGGGAGCTGTTTTTT	CSVDRPGLAGTGELFF
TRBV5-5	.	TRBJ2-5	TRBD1	TGTGCCAGCAGCCAACGGACAGGGAGCATGGAGACCCAGTACTTC	CASSQRTGSMETQYF
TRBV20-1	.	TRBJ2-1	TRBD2	TGCAGTCAACTCCCGGGACTAGCGGGGGGGTCCTACAATGAGCAGTTCTTC	CSQLPGLAGGSYNEQFF
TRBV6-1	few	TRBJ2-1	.	TGTGCCAGCAGTAGGACCGCTAACTCCTACAATGAGCAGTTCTTC	CASSRTANSYNEQFF
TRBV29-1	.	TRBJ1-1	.	TGCAGCGTTGAAGACATCTACTCGGGGGCTGAAGCTTTCTTT	CSVEDIYSGAEAFF
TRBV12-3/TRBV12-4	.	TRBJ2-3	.	TGTGCCAGCACCAGAGGGGGGTACACAGATACGCAGTATTTT	CASTRGGYTDTQYF
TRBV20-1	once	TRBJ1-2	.	TGCAGTGCTAGAGATGAGGGGACATACGACTATGGCTACACCTTC	CSARDEGTYDYGYTF
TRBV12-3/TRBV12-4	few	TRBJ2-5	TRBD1	TGTGCCAGCAGTCCTATCACAGGGGGGCAGACCCAGTACTTC	CASSPITGGQTQYF
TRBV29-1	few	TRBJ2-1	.	TGCAGCGTTGAAGACACAGGGTTCCATGAGCAGTTCTTC	CSVEDTGFHEQFF
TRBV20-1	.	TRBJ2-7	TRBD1	TGCAGTGCCCGCAGGGACAGACGGGAGCAGTACTTC	CSARRDRREQYF
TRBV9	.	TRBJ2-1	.	TGTGCCAGCAGTTCCTTGGGGGGGCAGGGCAATGAGCAGTTCTTC	CASSSLGGQGNEQFF
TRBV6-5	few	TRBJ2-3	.	TGTGCCAGCAGTTACTGGGCCCGGGACTCGAGTAAACATACGCAGTATTTT	CASSYWARDSSKHTQYF
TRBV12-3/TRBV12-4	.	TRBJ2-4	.	TGTGCCAGCAGTTTAGCGGCCAAAAACATTCAGTACTTC	CASSLAAKNIQYF
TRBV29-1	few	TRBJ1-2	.	TGCAGTGCTCGAACTGGGAACTATGGCTACACCTTC	CSARTGNYGYTF
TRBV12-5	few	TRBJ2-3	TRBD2	TGTGCTAGTGGTCCGGGACTAGCGGCGGGTACGCAGTATTTT	CASGPGLAAGTQYF
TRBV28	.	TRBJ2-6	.	TGTGCCAGCAGTCAAAACCCACGAAACTCTGGGGCCAACGTCCTGACTTTC	CASSQNPRNSGANVLTF
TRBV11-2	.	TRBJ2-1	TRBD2	TGTGCCAGCAGCCGGCGACTAGCGGGGGCTGAGGGAAACACGAATGAGCAGTTCTTC	CASSRRLAGAEGNTNEQFF
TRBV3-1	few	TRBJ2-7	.	TGTGCCAGCAGCCGGGGCCACAGCTCCTACGAGCAGTACTTC	CASSRGHSSYEQYF
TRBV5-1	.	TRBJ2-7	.	TGCGCCAGCAGCCGGGACCTCGAAACCTACGAGCAGTACTTC	CASSRDLETYEQYF
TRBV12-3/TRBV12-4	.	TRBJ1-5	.	TGTGCCTCCACTGGCGGGACTAGGCAGCATTTT	CASTGGTRQHF
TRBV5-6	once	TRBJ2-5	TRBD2	TGTGCCAGCAGCCACCTTCCGGGCGGGGGAGCCTACTTC	CASSHLPGGGAYF
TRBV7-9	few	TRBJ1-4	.	TGTGCCAGCAGCTTACAAACTACCAGAAGACTTAATGAAAAACTGTTTTTT	CASSLQTTRRLNEKLFF
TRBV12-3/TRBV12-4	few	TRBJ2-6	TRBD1	TGTGCCAGCACCTCGGGACAGAAGAGCTCTGGGGCCAACGTCCTGACTTTC	CASTSGQKSSGANVLTF
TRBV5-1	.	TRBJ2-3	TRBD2	TGCGCCAGCAGCACCTTTAGCGGGGCGTCCACAGATACGCAGTATTTT	CASSTFSGASTDTQYF
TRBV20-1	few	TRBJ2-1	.	TGCAGTGCGACAAGGGGGACTGGACCCTCCAATGAGCAGTTCTTC	CSATRGTGPSNEQFF
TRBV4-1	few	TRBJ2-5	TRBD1	TGCGCCAGCAGCCTCCAGGGGACAGCAAAAGAGACCCAGTACTTC	CASSLQGTAKETQYF
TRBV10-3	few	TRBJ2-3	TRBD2	TGTGCCATCAGTGAGCTAGCGGGGGGCGTCACAGATACGCAGTATTTT	CAISELAGGVTDTQYF